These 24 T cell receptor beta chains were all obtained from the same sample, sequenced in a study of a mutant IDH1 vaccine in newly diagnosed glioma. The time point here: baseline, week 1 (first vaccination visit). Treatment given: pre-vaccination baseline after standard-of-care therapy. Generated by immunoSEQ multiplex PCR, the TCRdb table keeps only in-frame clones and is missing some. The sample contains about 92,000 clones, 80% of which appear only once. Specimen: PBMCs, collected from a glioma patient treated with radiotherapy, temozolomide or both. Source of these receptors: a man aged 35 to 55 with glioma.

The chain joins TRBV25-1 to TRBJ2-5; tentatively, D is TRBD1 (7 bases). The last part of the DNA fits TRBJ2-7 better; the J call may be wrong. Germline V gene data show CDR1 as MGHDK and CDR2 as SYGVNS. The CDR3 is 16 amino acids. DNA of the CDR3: TGTGCCAGCAGTGAATTTGGAGGGGGCGAATCCTACGAGCAGTACTTC. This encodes CASSEFGGGESYEQYF.

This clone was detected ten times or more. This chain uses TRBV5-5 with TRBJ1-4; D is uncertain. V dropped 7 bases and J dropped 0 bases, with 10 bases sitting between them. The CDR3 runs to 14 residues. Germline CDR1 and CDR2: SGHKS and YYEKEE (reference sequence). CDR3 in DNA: TGTGCCAGCTCTGGGAGAGCAACTAATGAAAAACTGTTTTTT. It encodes CASSGRATNEKLFF.

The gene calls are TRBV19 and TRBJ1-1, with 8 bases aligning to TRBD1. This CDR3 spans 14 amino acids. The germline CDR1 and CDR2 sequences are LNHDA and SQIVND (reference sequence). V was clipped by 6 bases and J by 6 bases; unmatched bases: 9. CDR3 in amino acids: CASRTSGGWAEAFF. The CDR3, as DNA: TGTGCCAGTAGAACCTCAGGGGGCTGGGCTGAAGCTTTCTTT.

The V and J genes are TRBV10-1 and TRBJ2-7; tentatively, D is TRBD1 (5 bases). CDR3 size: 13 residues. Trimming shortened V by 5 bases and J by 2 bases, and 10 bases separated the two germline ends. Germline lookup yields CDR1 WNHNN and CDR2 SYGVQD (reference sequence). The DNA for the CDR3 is TGCGCCAGCAGTACTCAGGGAACCTACGAGCAGTACTTC. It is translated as CASSTQGTYEQYF.

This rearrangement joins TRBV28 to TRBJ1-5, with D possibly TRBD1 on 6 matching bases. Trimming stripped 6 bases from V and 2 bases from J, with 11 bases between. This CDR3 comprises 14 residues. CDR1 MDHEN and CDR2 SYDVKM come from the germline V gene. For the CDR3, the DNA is TGTGCCAGCAGGGACAGCCTCGGCAATCAGCCCCAGCATTTT. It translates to CASRDSLGNQPQHF. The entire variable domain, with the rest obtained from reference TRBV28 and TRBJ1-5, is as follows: DVKVTQSSRYLVKRTGEKVFLECVQDMDHENMFWYRQDPGLGLRLIYFSYDVKMKEKGDIPEGYSVSREKKERFSLILESASTNQTSMYLCASRDSLGNQPQHFGDGTRLSIL.

CDR3: CASRPDPNYGYTF. The CDR3 DNA follows: TGTGCCAGTAGACCGGACCCTAACTATGGCTACACCTTC. The chain joins TRBV19 to TRBJ1-2, with D hard to call. The CDR3 has 13 residues. Looked up from germline, CDR1 is LNHDA and CDR2 is SQIVND (reference sequence). V was pared by 6 bases and J by 0 bases, with 8 bases between.

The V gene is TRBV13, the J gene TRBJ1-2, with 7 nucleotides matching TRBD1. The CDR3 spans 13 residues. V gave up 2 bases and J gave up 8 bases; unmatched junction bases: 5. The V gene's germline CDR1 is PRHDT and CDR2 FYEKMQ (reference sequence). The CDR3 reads CASSLMGQSGYTF. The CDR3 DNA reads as TGTGCCAGCAGCTTAATGGGACAGAGCGGCTACACCTTC.

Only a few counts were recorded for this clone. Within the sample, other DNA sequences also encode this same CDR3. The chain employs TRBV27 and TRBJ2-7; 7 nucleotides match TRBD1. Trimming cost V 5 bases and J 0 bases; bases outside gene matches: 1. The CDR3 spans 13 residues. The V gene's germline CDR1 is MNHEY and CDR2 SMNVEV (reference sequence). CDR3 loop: CASSRDSSYEQYF. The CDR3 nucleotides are TGTGCCAGCAGTCGGGACAGCTCCTACGAGCAGTACTTC.

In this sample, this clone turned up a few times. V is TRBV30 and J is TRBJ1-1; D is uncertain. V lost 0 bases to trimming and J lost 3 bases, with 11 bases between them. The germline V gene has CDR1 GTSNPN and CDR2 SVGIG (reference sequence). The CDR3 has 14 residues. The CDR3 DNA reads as TGTGCCTGGAGTGTTTCGGGGTGGGACACTGAAGCTTTCTTT. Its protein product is CAWSVSGWDTEAFF.

The CDR3 DNA reads as TGTGCCAGCAGCCCCGGCCGGGGACTAGCGGGAGTTTATGAGCAGTTCTTC. It translates to CASSPGRGLAGVYEQFF. This chain connects TRBV9 to TRBJ2-1; TRBD2 matches 14 bases. The CDR3 consists of 17 residues. The trim removed 4 bases at V and 8 bases at J, leaving 11 bases unmatched. Germline CDR1 is SGDLS and CDR2 is YYNGEE.

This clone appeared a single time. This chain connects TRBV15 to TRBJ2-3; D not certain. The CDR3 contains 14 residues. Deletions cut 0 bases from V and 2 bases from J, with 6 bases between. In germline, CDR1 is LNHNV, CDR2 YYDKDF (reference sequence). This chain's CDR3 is CATSRDRYTDTQYF. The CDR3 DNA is TGTGCCACCAGCAGAGATCGTTACACAGATACGCAGTATTTT. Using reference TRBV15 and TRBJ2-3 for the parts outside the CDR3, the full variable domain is DAMVIQNPRYQVTQFGKPVTLSCSQTLNHNVMYWYQQKSSQAPKLLFHYYDKDFNNEADTPDNFQSRRPNTSFCFLDIRSPGLGDTAMYLCATSRDRYTDTQYFGPGTRLTVL.

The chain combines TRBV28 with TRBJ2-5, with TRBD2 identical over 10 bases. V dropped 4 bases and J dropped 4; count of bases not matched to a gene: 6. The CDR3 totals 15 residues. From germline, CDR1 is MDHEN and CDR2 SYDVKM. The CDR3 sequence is CASSYPSGSIETQYF. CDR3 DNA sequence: TGTGCCAGCAGTTACCCTAGCGGGAGTATAGAGACCCAGTACTTC. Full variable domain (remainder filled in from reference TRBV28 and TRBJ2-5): DVKVTQSSRYLVKRTGEKVFLECVQDMDHENMFWYRQDPGLGLRLIYFSYDVKMKEKGDIPEGYSVSREKKERFSLILESASTNQTSMYLCASSYPSGSIETQYFGPGTRLLVL.

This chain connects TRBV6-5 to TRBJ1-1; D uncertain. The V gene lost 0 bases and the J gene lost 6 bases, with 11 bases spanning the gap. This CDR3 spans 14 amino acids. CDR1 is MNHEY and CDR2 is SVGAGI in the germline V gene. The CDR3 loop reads CASSYSTPRSEAFF. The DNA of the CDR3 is TGTGCCAGCAGTTACTCGACACCCAGGTCTGAAGCTTTCTTT.

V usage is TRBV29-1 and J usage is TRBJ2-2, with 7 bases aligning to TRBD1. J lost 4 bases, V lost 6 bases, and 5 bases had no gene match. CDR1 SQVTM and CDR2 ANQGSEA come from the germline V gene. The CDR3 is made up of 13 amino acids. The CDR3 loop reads CSVQGTLTGELFF. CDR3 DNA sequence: TGCAGCGTACAGGGGACCCTCACCGGGGAGCTGTTTTTT.

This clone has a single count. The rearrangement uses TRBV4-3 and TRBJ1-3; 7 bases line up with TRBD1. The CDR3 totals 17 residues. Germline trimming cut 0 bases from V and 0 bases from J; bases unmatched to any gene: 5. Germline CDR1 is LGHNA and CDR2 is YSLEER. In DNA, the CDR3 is TGCGCCAGCAGCCAAGATCCAGGGGGAACCTCTGGAAACACCATATATTTT. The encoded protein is CASSQDPGGTSGNTIYF.

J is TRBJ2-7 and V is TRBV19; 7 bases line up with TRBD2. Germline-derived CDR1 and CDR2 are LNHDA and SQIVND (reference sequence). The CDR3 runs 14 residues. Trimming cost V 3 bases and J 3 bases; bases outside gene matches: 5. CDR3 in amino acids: CASSMETSSYEQYF. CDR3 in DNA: TGTGCCAGTAGTATGGAGACTAGCAGCTACGAGCAGTACTTC. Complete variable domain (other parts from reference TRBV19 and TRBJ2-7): DGGITQSPKYLFRKEGQNVTLSCEQNLNHDAMYWYRQDPGQGLRLIYYSQIVNDFQKGDIAEGYSVSREKKESFPLTVTSAQKNPTAFYLCASSMETSSYEQYFGPGTRLTVT.

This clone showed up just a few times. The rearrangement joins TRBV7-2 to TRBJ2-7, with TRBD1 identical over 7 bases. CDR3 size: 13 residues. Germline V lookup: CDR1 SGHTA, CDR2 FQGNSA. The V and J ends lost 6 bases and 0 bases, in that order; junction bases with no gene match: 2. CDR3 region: CASRTGVSYEQYF. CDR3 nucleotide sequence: TGTGCCAGCAGAACAGGGGTCTCCTACGAGCAGTACTTC.

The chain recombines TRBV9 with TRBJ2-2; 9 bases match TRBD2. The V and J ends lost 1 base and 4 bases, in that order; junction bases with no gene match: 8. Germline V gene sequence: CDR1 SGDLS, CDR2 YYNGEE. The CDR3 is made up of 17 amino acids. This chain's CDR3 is CASSVKAGGGRTGELFF. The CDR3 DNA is TGTGCCAGCAGCGTAAAAGCGGGAGGTGGGCGCACCGGGGAGCTGTTTTTT.

In DNA form, the CDR3 reads TGTGCCAGCAGTGAAAGGGCACGGACTAGCGGCTACGAGCAGTACTTC. Amino acid sequence: CASSERARTSGYEQYF. This rearrangement joins TRBV2 to TRBJ2-7, with 10 bases lining up with TRBD2. V lost 2 bases and J lost 3; bases outside the gene matches: 7. The CDR3 is 16 residues long. Germline CDR1 SNHLY, CDR2 FYNNEI.

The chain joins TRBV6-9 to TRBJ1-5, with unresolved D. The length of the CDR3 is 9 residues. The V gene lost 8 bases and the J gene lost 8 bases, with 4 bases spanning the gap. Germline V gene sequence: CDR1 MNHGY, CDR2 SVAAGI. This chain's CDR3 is CASGEPQHF. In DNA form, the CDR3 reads TGTGCCAGCGGGGAGCCCCAGCATTTT.

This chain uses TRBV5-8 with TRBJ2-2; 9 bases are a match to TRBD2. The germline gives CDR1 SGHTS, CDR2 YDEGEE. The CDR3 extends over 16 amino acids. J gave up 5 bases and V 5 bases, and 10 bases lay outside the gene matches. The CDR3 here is CASSYPGLALTGELFF. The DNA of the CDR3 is TGTGCCAGCAGTTATCCGGGACTAGCACTGACCGGGGAGCTGTTTTTT.

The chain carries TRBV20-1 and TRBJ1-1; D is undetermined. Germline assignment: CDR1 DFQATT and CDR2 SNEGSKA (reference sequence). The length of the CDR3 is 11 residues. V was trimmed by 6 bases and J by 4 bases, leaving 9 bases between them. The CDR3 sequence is CSAKGPTEAFF. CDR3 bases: TGCAGTGCAAAAGGGCCCACTGAAGCTTTCTTT.

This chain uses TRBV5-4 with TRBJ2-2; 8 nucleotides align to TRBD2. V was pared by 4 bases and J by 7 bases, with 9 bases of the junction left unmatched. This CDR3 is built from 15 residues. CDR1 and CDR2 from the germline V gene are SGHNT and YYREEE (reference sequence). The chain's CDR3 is CASSVGGRMVGELFF. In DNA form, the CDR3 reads TGTGCCAGCAGCGTGGGCGGGAGGATGGTCGGGGAGCTGTTTTTT.

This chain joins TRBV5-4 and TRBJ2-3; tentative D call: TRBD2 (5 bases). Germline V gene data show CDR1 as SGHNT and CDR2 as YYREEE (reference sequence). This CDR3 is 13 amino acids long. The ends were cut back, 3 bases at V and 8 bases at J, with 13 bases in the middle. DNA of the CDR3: TGTGCCAGCAGCTACCCGGACTCGGCTACGCAGTATTTT. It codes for CASSYPDSATQYF.